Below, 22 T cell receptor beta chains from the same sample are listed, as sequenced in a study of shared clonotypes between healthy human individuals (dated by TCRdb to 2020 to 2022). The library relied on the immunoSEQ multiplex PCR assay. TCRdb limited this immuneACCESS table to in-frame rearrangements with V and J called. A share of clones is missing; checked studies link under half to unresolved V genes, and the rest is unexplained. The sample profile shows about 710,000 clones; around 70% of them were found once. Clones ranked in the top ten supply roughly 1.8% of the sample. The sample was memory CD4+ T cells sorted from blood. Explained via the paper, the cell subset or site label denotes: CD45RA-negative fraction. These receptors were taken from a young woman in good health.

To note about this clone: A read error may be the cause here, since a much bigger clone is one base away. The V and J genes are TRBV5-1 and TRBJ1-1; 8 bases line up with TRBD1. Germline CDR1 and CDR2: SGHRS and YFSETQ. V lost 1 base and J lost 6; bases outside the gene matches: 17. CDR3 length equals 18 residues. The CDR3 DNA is TGCGCCAGCAGCTTGATGCCAGGACAGGGTTTACTGGCTGCTGAAGCTTTCTTT. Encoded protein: CASSLMPGQGLLAAEAFF.

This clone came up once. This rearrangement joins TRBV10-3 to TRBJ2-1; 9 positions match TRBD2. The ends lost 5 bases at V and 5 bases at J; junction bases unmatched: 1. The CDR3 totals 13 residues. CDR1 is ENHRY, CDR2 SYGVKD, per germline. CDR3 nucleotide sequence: TGTGCCATCAGTCGACTAGCGGACAATGAGCAGTTCTTC. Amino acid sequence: CAISRLADNEQFF.

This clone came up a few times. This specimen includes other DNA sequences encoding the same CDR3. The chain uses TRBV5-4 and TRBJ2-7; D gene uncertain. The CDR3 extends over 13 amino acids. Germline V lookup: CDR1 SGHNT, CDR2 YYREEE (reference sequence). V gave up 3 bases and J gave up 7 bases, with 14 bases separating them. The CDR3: CASSSPRGREQYF. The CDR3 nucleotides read TGTGCCAGCAGCTCCCCGAGAGGTCGGGAGCAGTACTTC.

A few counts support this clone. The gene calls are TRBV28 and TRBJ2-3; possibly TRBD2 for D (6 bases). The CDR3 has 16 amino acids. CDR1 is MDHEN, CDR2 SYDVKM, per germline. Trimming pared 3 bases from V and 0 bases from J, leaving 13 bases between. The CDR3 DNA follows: TGTGCCAGCAGTTTTGTTAGCGGATCTAGCACAGATACGCAGTATTTT. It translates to CASSFVSGSSTDTQYF.

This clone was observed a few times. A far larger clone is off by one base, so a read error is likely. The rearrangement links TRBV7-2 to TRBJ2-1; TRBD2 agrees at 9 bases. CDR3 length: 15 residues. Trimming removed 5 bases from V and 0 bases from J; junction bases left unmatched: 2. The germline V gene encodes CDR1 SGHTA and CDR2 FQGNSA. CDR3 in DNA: TGTGCCAGCAGCCGTAGCGGGAGCTCCTACAATGAGCAGTTCTTC. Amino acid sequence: CASSRSGSSYNEQFF.

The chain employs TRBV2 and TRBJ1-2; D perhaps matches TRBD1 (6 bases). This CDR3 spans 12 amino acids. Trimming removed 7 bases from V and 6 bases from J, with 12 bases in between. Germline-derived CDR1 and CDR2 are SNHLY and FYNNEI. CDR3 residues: CASNRDTNGYTF. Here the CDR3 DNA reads TGTGCCAGCAATAGGGACACGAATGGCTACACCTTC.

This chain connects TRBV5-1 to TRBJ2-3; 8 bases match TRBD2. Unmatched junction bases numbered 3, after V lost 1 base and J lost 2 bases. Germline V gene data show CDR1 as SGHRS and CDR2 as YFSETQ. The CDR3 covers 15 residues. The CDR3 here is CASSLTSGTTDTQYF. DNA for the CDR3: TGCGCCAGCAGCTTGACTAGCGGAACCACAGATACGCAGTATTTT.

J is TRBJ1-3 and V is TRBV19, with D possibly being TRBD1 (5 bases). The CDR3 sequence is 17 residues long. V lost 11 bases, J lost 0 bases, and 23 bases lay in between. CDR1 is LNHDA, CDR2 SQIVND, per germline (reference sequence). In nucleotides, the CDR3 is TGTGCCTCGGGGCCCCGAGGAGGGGTAAGCTCTGGAAACACCATATATTTT. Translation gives CASGPRGGVSSGNTIYF.

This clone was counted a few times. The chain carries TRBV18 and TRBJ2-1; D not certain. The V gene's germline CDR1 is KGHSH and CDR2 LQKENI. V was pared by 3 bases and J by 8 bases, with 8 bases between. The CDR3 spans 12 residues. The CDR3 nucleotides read TGTGCCAGCTCACCTGTGCAGGATGAGCAGTTCTTC. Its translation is CASSPVQDEQFF.

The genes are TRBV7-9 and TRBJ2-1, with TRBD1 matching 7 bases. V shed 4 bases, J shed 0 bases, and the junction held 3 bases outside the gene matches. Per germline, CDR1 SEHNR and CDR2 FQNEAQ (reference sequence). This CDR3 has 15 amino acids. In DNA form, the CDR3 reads TGTGCCAGCAGCTCGACAGGGAACTCCTACAATGAGCAGTTCTTC. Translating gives CASSSTGNSYNEQFF. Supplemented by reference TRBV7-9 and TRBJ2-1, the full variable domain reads DTGVSQNPRHKITKRGQNVTFRCDPISEHNRLYWYRQTLGQGPEFLTYFQNEAQLEKSRLLSDRFSAERPKGSFSTLEIQRTEQGDSAMYLCASSSTGNSYNEQFFGPGTRLTVL.

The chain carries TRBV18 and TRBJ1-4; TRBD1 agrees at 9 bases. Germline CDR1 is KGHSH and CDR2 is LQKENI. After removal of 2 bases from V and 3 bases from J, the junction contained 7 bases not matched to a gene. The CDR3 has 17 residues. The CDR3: CASSPNRGLTANEKLFF. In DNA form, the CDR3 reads TGTGCCAGCTCACCAAACAGGGGGCTTACGGCTAATGAAAAACTGTTTTTT. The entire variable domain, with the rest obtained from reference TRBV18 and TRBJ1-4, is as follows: NAGVMQNPRHLVRRRGQEARLRCSPMKGHSHVYWYRQLPEEGLKFMVYLQKENIIDESGMPKERFSAEFPKEGPSILRIQQVVRGDSAAYFCASSPNRGLTANEKLFFGSGTQLSVL.

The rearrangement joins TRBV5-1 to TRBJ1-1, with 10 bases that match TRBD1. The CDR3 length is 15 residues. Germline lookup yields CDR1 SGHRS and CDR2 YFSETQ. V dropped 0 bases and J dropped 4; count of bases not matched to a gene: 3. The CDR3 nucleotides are TGCGCCAGCAGCTTGGCGGGACAGGGGACCACTGAAGCTTTCTTT. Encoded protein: CASSLAGQGTTEAFF. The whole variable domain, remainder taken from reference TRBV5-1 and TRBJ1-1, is KAGVTQTPRYLIKTRGQQVTLSCSPISGHRSVSWYQQTPGQGLQFLFEYFSETQRNKGNFPGRFSGRQFSNSRSEMNVSTLELGDSALYLCASSLAGQGTTEAFFGQGTRLTVV.

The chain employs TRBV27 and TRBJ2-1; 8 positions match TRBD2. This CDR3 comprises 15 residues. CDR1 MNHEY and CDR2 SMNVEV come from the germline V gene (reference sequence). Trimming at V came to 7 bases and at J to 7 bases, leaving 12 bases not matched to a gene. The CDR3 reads CASTQPGRVANEQFF. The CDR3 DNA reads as TGTGCCAGCACCCAACCCGGGAGGGTGGCTAATGAGCAGTTCTTC.

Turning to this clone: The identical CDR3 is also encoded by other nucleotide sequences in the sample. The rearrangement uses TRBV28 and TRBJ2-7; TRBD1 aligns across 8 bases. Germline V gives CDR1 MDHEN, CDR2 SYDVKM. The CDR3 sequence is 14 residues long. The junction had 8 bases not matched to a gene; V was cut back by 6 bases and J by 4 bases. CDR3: CASRGQGASYEQYF. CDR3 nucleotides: TGTGCCAGCAGGGGCCAGGGGGCATCGTACGAGCAGTACTTC.

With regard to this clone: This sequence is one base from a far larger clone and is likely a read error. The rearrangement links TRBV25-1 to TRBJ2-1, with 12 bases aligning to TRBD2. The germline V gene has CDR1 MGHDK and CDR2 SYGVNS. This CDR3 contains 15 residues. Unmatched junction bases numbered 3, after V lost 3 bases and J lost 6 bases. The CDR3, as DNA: TGTGCCAGCAGTGACCCGACTAGCGGGAGCAATGAGCAGTTCTTC. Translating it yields CASSDPTSGSNEQFF.

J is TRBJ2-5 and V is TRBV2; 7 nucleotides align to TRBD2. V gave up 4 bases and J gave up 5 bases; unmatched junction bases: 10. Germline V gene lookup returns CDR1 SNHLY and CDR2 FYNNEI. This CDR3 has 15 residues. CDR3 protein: CASSGGRGTTETQYF. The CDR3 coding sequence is TGTGCCAGCAGTGGAGGGCGGGGGACGACTGAGACCCAGTACTTC.

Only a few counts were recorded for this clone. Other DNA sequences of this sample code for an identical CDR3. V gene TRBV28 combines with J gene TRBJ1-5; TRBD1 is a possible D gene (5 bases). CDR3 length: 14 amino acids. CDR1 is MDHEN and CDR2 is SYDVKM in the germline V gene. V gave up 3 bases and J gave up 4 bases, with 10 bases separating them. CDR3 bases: TGTGCCAGCAGTTTCGGGACTCTTAATCAGCCCCAGCATTTT. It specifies CASSFGTLNQPQHF.

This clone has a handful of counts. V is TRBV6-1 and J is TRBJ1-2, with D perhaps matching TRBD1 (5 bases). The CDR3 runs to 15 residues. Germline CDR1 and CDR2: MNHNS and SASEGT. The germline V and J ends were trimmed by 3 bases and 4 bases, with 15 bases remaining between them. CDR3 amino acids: CASSDQSRGGYGYTF. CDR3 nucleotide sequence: TGTGCCAGCAGTGACCAGTCTCGCGGGGGCTATGGCTACACCTTC.

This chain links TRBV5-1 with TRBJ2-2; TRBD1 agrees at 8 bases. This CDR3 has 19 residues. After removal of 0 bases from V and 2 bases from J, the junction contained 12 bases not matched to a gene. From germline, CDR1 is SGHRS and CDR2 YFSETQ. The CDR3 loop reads CASSLAFNAGTGNTGELFF. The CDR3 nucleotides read TGCGCCAGCAGCTTGGCCTTCAACGCCGGGACAGGAAACACCGGGGAGCTGTTTTTT.

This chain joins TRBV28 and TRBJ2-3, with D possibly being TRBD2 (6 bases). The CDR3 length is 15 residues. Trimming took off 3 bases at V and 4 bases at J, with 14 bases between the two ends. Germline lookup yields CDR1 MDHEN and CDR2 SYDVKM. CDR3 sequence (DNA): TGTGCCAGCAGTTTGAGCTCGGAGGGGCCAGATACGCAGTATTTT. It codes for CASSLSSEGPDTQYF.

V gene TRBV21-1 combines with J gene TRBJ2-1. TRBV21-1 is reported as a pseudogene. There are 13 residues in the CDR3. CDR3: CASSSWGYNEQFF. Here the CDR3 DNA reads TGTGCCAGCAGTTCTTGGGGGTACAATGAGCAGTTCTTC.

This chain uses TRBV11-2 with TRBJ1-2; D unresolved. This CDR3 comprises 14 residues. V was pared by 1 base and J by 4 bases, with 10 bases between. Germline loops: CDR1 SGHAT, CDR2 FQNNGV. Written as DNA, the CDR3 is TGTGCCAGCAGCTTAGTAGCCGGTGCCTATGGCTACACCTTC. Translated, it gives CASSLVAGAYGYTF. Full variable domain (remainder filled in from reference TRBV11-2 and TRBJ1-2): EAGVAQSPRYKIIEKRQSVAFWCNPISGHATLYWYQQILGQGPKLLIQFQNNGVVDDSQLPKDRFSAERLKGVDSTLKIQPAKLEDSAVYLCASSLVAGAYGYTFGSGTRLTVV.